This passage covers 32 T cell receptor beta chains from one sample sequenced in a study of PD-1 blockade in classical Hodgkin lymphoma (dated by TCRdb to 2020 to 2021). The library came from the immunoSEQ multiplex PCR assay. As stored in TCRdb, this immuneACCESS dataset retains in-frame rearrangements with V and J assigned. A fraction of the clones does not appear; measured against another copy, unresolved V genes explain less than half of the discrepancy, and the remainder lacks a known reason. Across this sample there are more than 25,000 clones, with roughly 71% seen only once. Over 25% of the sample is held by the ten biggest clonotypes. In the paper's terms, the time point label means: cycle 2 day 1 (C2D1) of nivolumab. All trial patients had relapsed after autologous stem cell transplantation, with cohorts A, B and C differing in prior brentuximab vedotin exposure. The sequencing used peripheral blood mononuclear cells (PBMCs), collected before the second cycle of nivolumab. The receptor set was obtained from a human donor with classical Hodgkin lymphoma.

Notes on this clone: Other DNA sequences in the same sample also yield this CDR3. The V call is TRBV19, the J call TRBJ1-5; TRBD1 might be the D (6 bases). CDR1 is LNHDA and CDR2 is SQIVND in the germline V gene (reference sequence). V was cut by 2 bases and J by 2 bases, with 10 bases left in between. There are 15 residues in the CDR3. The CDR3 DNA reads as TGTGCCAGTAGTATACTGGGGGCTGGCAATCAGCCCCAGCATTTT. Protein: CASSILGAGNQPQHF.

The chain recombines TRBV13 with TRBJ2-7; D assignment may be TRBD1 or TRBD2 (6 bases each). Trimming took 5 bases from V and 2 from J, leaving 16 bases between them. Germline CDR1 and CDR2: PRHDT and FYEKMQ (reference sequence). The CDR3 has 15 amino acids. CDR3 DNA sequence: TGTGCCAGCAGCCAGGGACGGGGGCGAACCTACGAGCAGTACGTC. Residues: CASSQGRGRTYEQYV.

V and J are TRBV7-2 and TRBJ2-7, with a possible D match to TRBD2 (6 bases). The V end was cut by 1 base, the J end by 4 bases, with 8 bases between. The germline V gene encodes CDR1 SGHTA and CDR2 FQGNSA. CDR3 length: 13 amino acids. The CDR3 region is CASSLERAYEQYF. Here the CDR3 DNA reads TGTGCCAGCAGCTTAGAGCGGGCTTACGAGCAGTACTTC. Using reference TRBV7-2 and TRBJ2-7 for the parts outside the CDR3, the full variable domain is GAGVSQSPSNKVTEKGKDVELRCDPISGHTALYWYRQSLGQGLEFLIYFQGNSAPDKSGLPSDRFSAERTGGSVSTLTIQRTQQEDSAVYLCASSLERAYEQYFGPGTRLTVT.

The rearrangement links TRBV29-1 to TRBJ1-2; D perhaps matches TRBD1 (5 bases). V shed 7 bases and J shed 4 bases, with 10 bases lying between them. CDR1 is SQVTM, CDR2 ANQGSEA, per germline. CDR3 length equals 11 residues. This chain's CDR3 is CSANGGYGYTF. The CDR3 DNA is TGCAGCGCCAACGGGGGCTATGGCTACACCTTC. Complete variable domain (other parts from reference TRBV29-1 and TRBJ1-2): SAVISQKPSRDICQRGTSLTIQCQVDSQVTMMFWYRQQPGQSLTLIATANQGSEATYESGFVIDKFPISRPNLTFSTLTVSNMSPEDSSIYLCSANGGYGYTFGSGTRLTVV.

The CDR3 nucleotides read TGTGCCAGTAGTCGCCTGGATCAGCCCCAGCATTTT. It translates to CASSRLDQPQHF. This chain uses TRBV19 with TRBJ1-5; no reliable D call. CDR1 is LNHDA and CDR2 is SQIVND in the germline V gene (reference sequence). This CDR3 contains 12 residues. V lost 5 bases to trimming and J lost 5 bases, with 7 bases between them.

This clone was counted only a few times. The CDR3 DNA is TGTGCCAGCAGTGCCGGACTCCGCGGCGGGGAGCTGTTTTTT. Protein: CASSAGLRGGELFF. The chain employs TRBV25-1 and TRBJ2-2; D is perhaps TRBD2 (5 bases). The CDR3 runs to 14 residues. V was cut by 4 bases and J by 7 bases, with 13 bases left in between. From germline, CDR1 is MGHDK and CDR2 SYGVNS.

The chain employs TRBV4-3 and TRBJ2-5; tentatively, D is TRBD1 (5 bases). CDR1 is LGHNA and CDR2 is YSLEER in the germline V gene. The CDR3 loop spans 17 amino acids. The V gene lost 0 bases and the J gene lost 5 bases, with 19 bases spanning the gap. CDR3 coding DNA: TGCGCCAGCAGCCAAGATTACGTCGACAGCTTTAGGGAGACCCAGTACTTC. It is translated as CASSQDYVDSFRETQYF.

The gene calls are TRBV5-1 and TRBJ2-5; possibly TRBD1 or TRBD2 for D (5 bases each). This CDR3 is 15 amino acids long. Per the germline V gene, CDR1 is SGHRS and CDR2 is YFSETQ. Trimming left V 4 bases short and J 5 bases short, with 18 bases between. The CDR3 sequence is CASSLNAGARETQYF. The CDR3 DNA follows: TGCGCCAGCAGCCTCAACGCCGGGGCGAGGGAGACCCAGTACTTC.

The chain uses TRBV28 and TRBJ2-1; D assignment may be TRBD1 or TRBD2 (5 bases each). V was shortened by 5 bases and J by 0 bases, with 17 bases between the two germline ends. The CDR3 is 17 amino acids. Germline values: CDR1 MDHEN, CDR2 SYDVKM. The CDR3 sequence: CASSTPRDAGSYNEQFF. DNA for the CDR3: TGTGCCAGCAGTACCCCCCGGGACGCTGGCTCCTACAATGAGCAGTTCTTC.

This clone was counted between two and nine times. The chain's CDR3 is CASSSDRGNNYGYTF. CDR3 coding DNA: TGCGCCAGCAGCTCGGACAGGGGGAATAACTATGGCTACACCTTC. The J gene is TRBJ1-2, the V gene TRBV5-1, with TRBD1 matching 10 bases. After removal of 3 bases from V and 1 base from J, the junction contained 3 bases not matched to a gene. Germline V gives CDR1 SGHRS, CDR2 YFSETQ. The CDR3 runs 15 residues.

A single count supports this clone. The V and J genes are TRBV6-5 and TRBJ1-6; the D is unclear. Trimming cost V 0 bases and J 6 bases, with 12 bases left between them. CDR3 size: 16 residues. Per the germline V gene, CDR1 is MNHEY and CDR2 is SVGAGI. DNA of the CDR3: TGTGCCAGCAGTTACTCACGGTTACCGATTAATTCACCCCTCCACTTT. This encodes CASSYSRLPINSPLHF.

There are a few counts of this clone. This chain links TRBV5-1 with TRBJ1-2, with D unresolved. The CDR3 runs 14 residues. V was trimmed by 4 bases and J by 0 bases, leaving 10 bases between them. Germline CDR1 reads SGHRS; CDR2 reads YFSETQ. CDR3 sequence reads: CASSTAEANYGYTF. The CDR3, as DNA: TGCGCCAGCAGCACGGCAGAAGCTAACTATGGCTACACCTTC. Full variable domain (missing parts from reference TRBV5-1 and TRBJ1-2): KAGVTQTPRYLIKTRGQQVTLSCSPISGHRSVSWYQQTPGQGLQFLFEYFSETQRNKGNFPGRFSGRQFSNSRSEMNVSTLELGDSALYLCASSTAEANYGYTFGSGTRLTVV.

This clone was observed a handful of times. The V gene is TRBV4-3, the J gene TRBJ2-7; D gene unclear. Germline assignment: CDR1 LGHNA and CDR2 YSLEER. The CDR3 has 12 amino acids. This chain's CDR3 is CASSQDEQIPLV. The CDR3 DNA reads as TGCGCCAGCAGCCAAGACGAACAGATTCCTCTCGTC.

This clone was seen only a few times. The chain uses TRBV5-4 and TRBJ1-1, with 8 bases identical to TRBD1. Germline CDR1 reads SGHNT; CDR2 reads YYREEE (reference sequence). Unmatched junction bases numbered 17, after V lost 4 bases and J lost 6 bases. This CDR3 contains 17 residues. CDR3 DNA sequence: TGTGCCAGCAGCCAAGATACCCCGACAGGGGCCGACGCTGAAGCTTTCTTT. It translates to CASSQDTPTGADAEAFF.

The V and J genes are TRBV5-1 and TRBJ2-6; 8 bases line up with TRBD1. Germline CDR1 SGHRS, CDR2 YFSETQ. V lost 1 base and J lost 0; bases outside the gene matches: 15. The CDR3 runs to 21 residues. This chain's CDR3 is CASSLTPEYWDRHSGANVLTF. The CDR3 DNA is TGCGCCAGCAGCTTGACACCTGAGTATTGGGACAGGCACTCTGGGGCCAACGTCCTGACTTTC.

V is TRBV7-9 and J is TRBJ1-3; D is unresolved. With 5 bases removed from V and 4 bases from J, the gap between germline ends came to 18 bases. Per the germline V gene, CDR1 is SEHNR and CDR2 is FQNEAQ (reference sequence). This CDR3 is 16 amino acids long. CDR3 nucleotides: TGTGCCAGCAGCCCATCCTGGGTGAAAGCCGGAAACACCATATATTTT. It is translated as CASSPSWVKAGNTIYF. The full variable domain, with the rest looked up from reference TRBV7-9 and TRBJ1-3, is DTGVSQNPRHKITKRGQNVTFRCDPISEHNRLYWYRQTLGQGPEFLTYFQNEAQLEKSRLLSDRFSAERPKGSFSTLEIQRTEQGDSAMYLCASSPSWVKAGNTIYFGEGSWLTVV.

The CDR3 is CASSPEGGWSQPQHF. DNA of the CDR3: TGTGCCAGCTCACCAGAGGGGGGCTGGAGTCAGCCCCAGCATTTT. The chain employs TRBV18 and TRBJ1-5; D might be TRBD1 (6 bases). This CDR3 region has 15 residues. V was cut by 2 bases and J by 6 bases, with 14 bases left in between. Germline CDR1 is KGHSH and CDR2 is LQKENI.

The chain is built from TRBV19 and TRBJ2-3, with TRBD1 identical over 8 bases. There are 16 residues in the CDR3. CDR1 and CDR2 from the germline V gene are LNHDA and SQIVND (reference sequence). After removal of 3 bases from V and 0 bases from J, the junction contained 5 bases not matched to a gene. The CDR3 here is CASSILGTGSTDTQYF. In nucleotides, the CDR3 is TGTGCCAGTAGTATTCTCGGGACAGGCAGCACAGATACGCAGTATTTT.

This clone has only a few counts. J is TRBJ1-1 and V is TRBV9; 7 bases match TRBD1. J was trimmed by 5 bases and V by 0 bases; bases with no gene match: 4. The CDR3 length is 14 residues. Per the germline V gene, CDR1 is SGDLS and CDR2 is YYNGEE. CDR3 residues: CASSVEGARTEAFF. The CDR3 coding sequence is TGTGCCAGCAGCGTAGAGGGGGCGCGGACTGAAGCTTTCTTT.

The genes are TRBV10-3 and TRBJ1-1, with TRBD1 as a possible D gene (6 bases). The CDR3 spans 15 residues. V lost 3 bases, J lost 4 bases, and 15 bases lay in between. CDR1 and CDR2 from the germline V gene are ENHRY and SYGVKD. The CDR3: CAISDSNREGTEAFF. DNA of the CDR3: TGTGCCATCAGTGATAGCAACAGGGAAGGCACTGAAGCTTTCTTT.

V is TRBV5-6 and J is TRBJ2-5; the D gene is possibly TRBD1 (5 bases). CDR1 SGHDT and CDR2 YYEEEE come from the germline V gene. This CDR3 is 14 amino acids long. The V and J ends lost 0 bases and 5 bases respectively, with 11 bases between them. CDR3 bases: TGTGCCAGCAGCTTGGTAGGCAGGGATGAGACCCAGTACTTC. Residues: CASSLVGRDETQYF.

In its sample, this clone was seen a few times. CDR3 in DNA: TGTGCCAGCAACAGGGGGAACTATGGCTACACCTTC. Translating it yields CASNRGNYGYTF. The chain joins TRBV2 to TRBJ1-2, with 8 bases aligning to TRBD1. This CDR3 spans 12 amino acids. Germline V CDR1 and CDR2: SNHLY, FYNNEI. The V segment lost 7 bases and the J segment 2 bases; nucleotides outside the gene matches: 0.

The chain uses TRBV13 and TRBJ2-6, with TRBD2 matching over 7 bases. After removal of 5 bases from V and 0 bases from J, the junction contained 16 bases not matched to a gene. The germline V gene has CDR1 PRHDT and CDR2 FYEKMQ (reference sequence). There are 20 residues in the CDR3. The CDR3 is CASSPREGLVSLSGANVLTF. CDR3 in DNA: TGTGCCAGCAGCCCGAGGGAGGGGCTAGTGAGCCTCTCTGGGGCCAACGTCCTGACTTTC.

The chain is built from TRBV7-2 and TRBJ2-1; 10 positions agree with TRBD2. Germline V lookup: CDR1 SGHTA, CDR2 FQGNSA. Trimming at V came to 2 bases and at J to 9 bases, leaving 4 bases not matched to a gene. CDR3 length: 14 amino acids. For the CDR3, the DNA is TGTGCCAGCAGCTTACAGCGGGGGGGTGGTGAGCAGTTCTTC. The encoded protein is CASSLQRGGGEQFF.

The rearrangement links TRBV7-2 to TRBJ2-7; 8 positions match TRBD1. The V segment lost 3 bases and the J segment 0 bases; nucleotides outside the gene matches: 1. CDR3 length: 14 amino acids. The germline gives CDR1 SGHTA, CDR2 FQGNSA. The CDR3 sequence: CASSFTGGSYEQYF. As DNA, the CDR3 is TGTGCCAGCAGCTTCACAGGGGGCTCCTACGAGCAGTACTTC. Full variable domain (missing parts from reference TRBV7-2 and TRBJ2-7): GAGVSQSPSNKVTEKGKDVELRCDPISGHTALYWYRQSLGQGLEFLIYFQGNSAPDKSGLPSDRFSAERTGGSVSTLTIQRTQQEDSAVYLCASSFTGGSYEQYFGPGTRLTVT.

The CDR3 DNA reads as TGTGCCAGCAGTACAAGGTTGGGTGGGACTGAAGCTTTCTTT. Residues: CASSTRLGGTEAFF. This rearrangement joins TRBV6-1 to TRBJ1-1; no definite D call. The CDR3 contains 14 residues. The germline V and J ends were trimmed by 5 bases and 5 bases, with 15 bases remaining between them. The germline V gene has CDR1 MNHNS and CDR2 SASEGT.

The chain links TRBV28 to TRBJ2-5; 9 nucleotides agree with TRBD1. CDR1 is MDHEN and CDR2 is SYDVKM in the germline V gene. With V trimmed by 5 bases and J by 2 bases, 6 bases remained unmatched. The CDR3 extends over 15 amino acids. The CDR3 nucleotides read TGTGCCAGCAGTCCCAGGGGACAGGGACAAGAGACCCAGTACTTC. This encodes CASSPRGQGQETQYF.

The chain joins TRBV19 to TRBJ2-3; D is undetermined. Germline loops: CDR1 LNHDA, CDR2 SQIVND (reference sequence). The CDR3 covers 16 residues. V dropped 4 bases and J dropped 0 bases, with 14 bases sitting between them. CDR3 nucleotides: TGTGCCAGTAGTAGATCCAGTCCGCCTAGCACAGATACGCAGTATTTT. Encoded protein: CASSRSSPPSTDTQYF.

The CDR3 loop reads CASSAVRYNSPLHF. CDR3 nucleotide sequence: TGTGCCAGCAGCGCTGTAAGGTATAATTCACCCCTCCACTTT. This chain links TRBV28 with TRBJ1-6; D gene unclear. Trimming shortened V by 6 bases and J by 4 bases, and 10 bases separated the two germline ends. From germline, CDR1 is MDHEN and CDR2 SYDVKM. This CDR3 is built from 14 residues.

The CDR3: CASSSLGVLGQPQHF. The CDR3, as DNA: TGTGCCAGCAGTTCGCTCGGGGTTCTAGGGCAGCCCCAGCATTTT. The J gene is TRBJ1-5, the V gene TRBV6-5; D not resolved. CDR1 and CDR2 from the germline V gene are MNHEY and SVGAGI. The CDR3 is made up of 15 amino acids. V lost 4 bases to trimming and J lost 7 bases, with 17 bases between them.

The chain links TRBV28 to TRBJ2-1; no clear D. This CDR3 comprises 11 residues. Germline-derived CDR1 and CDR2 are MDHEN and SYDVKM. Trimming cost V 8 bases and J 7 bases, with 9 bases left between them. Here the CDR3 DNA reads TGTGCCAGCTCCTTAATGAATGAGCAGTTCTTC. It is translated as CASSLMNEQFF.

Remarks on this clone: The same CDR3 is also encoded by other DNA sequences in this sample. The chain links TRBV2 to TRBJ1-2; D gene unclear. This CDR3 is 16 amino acids long. Deletions cut 6 bases from V and 4 bases from J, with 21 bases between. Germline CDR1 reads SNHLY; CDR2 reads FYNNEI. CDR3 loop: CASSGEIFERTYGYTF. The CDR3 DNA sequence: TGTGCCAGCAGCGGGGAGATTTTCGAGAGGACCTATGGCTACACCTTC.